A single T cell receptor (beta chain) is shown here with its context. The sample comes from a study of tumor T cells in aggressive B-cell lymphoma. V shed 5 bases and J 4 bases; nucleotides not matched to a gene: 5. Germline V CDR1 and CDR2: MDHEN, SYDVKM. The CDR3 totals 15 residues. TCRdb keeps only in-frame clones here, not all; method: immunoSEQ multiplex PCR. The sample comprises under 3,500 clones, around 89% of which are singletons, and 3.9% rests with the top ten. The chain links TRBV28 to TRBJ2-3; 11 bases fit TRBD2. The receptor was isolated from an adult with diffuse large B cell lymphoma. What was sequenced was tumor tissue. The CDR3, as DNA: TGTGCCAGCAGTAATCTAGCGGGAGGCCCAGATACGCAGTATTTT. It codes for CASSNLAGGPDTQYF.